The T cell receptor (beta chain) under discussion was sequenced for a study of early T cells in non-severe SARS-CoV-2 infection (dated by TCRdb to the early 2020s). About the full investigation: Bulk RNA from unsorted whole blood was used for TCR sequencing, so alpha and beta chains could not be paired.

Concerning this clonotype itself: Its antigen specificity is not known. No clone much larger than this one lies a single base away; base qualities are absent.

Library generation was performed with 5' RACE. The data were produced on a NextSeq 500. To correct for sequencing error and PCR bias, the TCR library protocol tagged individual cDNA molecules with unique molecular identifiers. Sequencing covered both TCR alpha and beta chains, and within each sample the abundances of alpha and beta sequences were tightly co-correlated. As for how the authors treated the data: Decombinator V4 was used to annotate TCR sequences for V gene, J gene and CDR3. Expanded TCRs were defined as changing significantly between any two time points under a Poisson model with p below 0.0001. TCR abundances were normalised to the total number of TCRs sequenced in each sample and reported as counts per million. MAIT TCRs were defined by TRAV1-2 paired with TRAJ12, TRAJ20 or TRAJ33, and iNKT TCRs by TRAV10 paired with TRAJ18. VDJdb, accessed 1 November 2021, was searched for CMV, EBV and SARS-CoV-2 annotated TCRs, excluding TCRs annotated for multiple antigens. The public reads were reanalyzed by TCRdb: fastp trimming at Q25, MiXCR alignment, in-frame beta chains only. Merged by CDR3 protein, the rows form single entries marked with the most common genes and DNA. None of the V and J calls come from the authors' own analysis; TCRdb made them. This sample is represented by approximately 81,000 distinct CDR3 sequences; about 13% of them were singletons. The biggest ten clones account for 5.5% to 7.5% of the sample.

Set within a cohort of healthcare workers in London, UK, this nested case-control study involved weekly PCR testing of nasopharyngeal swabs along with blood sampling. Healthcare workers were recruited during the week of the UK lockdown, between 23 and 31 March 2020, and followed weekly for up to about 15 weeks. General findings and caveats noted by the study authors: Matching against VDJdb was skewed toward anti-spike CD8 responses, likely underestimated virus-specific expansions, and missed private and CD4 specificities.

The CDR3 spans 13 residues, from the cysteine through the phenylalanine. Only the CDR3 DNA is retained, 39 bases long and in frame from the first base. The sample was whole blood. The TCR comes from an adult who was a healthcare worker with PCR-confirmed SARS-CoV-2 infection or an uninfected control (not recorded which). The chain is made from TRBV21-1 and TRBJ2-7; the D call TRBD1 from the table was never checked on the DNA. TRBV21-1 is marked as a pseudogene. CDR3 reads: CTIKRVQGYEQYF. Read as DNA, the sequence is TGTACCATCAAAAGGGTCCAGGGCTACGAGCAGTACTTC.